The 14 T cell receptor beta chains listed next were all sequenced from one sample in a study of T cells in Graves' hyperthyroidism and ophthalmopathy. It was RNA transcripts that yielded the amplified TCR beta CDR3 regions. TCR CDR3 regions were first amplified by RT-PCR with HTBI primers. One entry per CDR3 protein, called by TCRdb with MiXCR from the multiplex PCR reads. The data contain 130,000 or so distinct CDR3 sequences, approximately 24% of them singletons. The sample consisted of blood. These receptors came from a woman between 50 and 59 years old with Graves' hyperthyroidism that later progressed to Graves' ophthalmopathy.

The sample holds a few counts of this clonotype. The CDR3, as DNA: TGCAGTGCAACCGGTACAGCCTCCTACGAGCAGTACTTC. It specifies CSATGTASYEQYF. The chain uses TRBV20-1 and TRBJ2-7, with D unclear. Germline V gene lookup returns CDR1 DFQATT and CDR2 SNEGSKA (reference sequence). Deletions cut 6 bases from V and 0 bases from J, with 12 bases between. This CDR3 contains 13 residues.

This sequence joins TRBV20-1 and TRBJ1-6; tentatively, D is TRBD1 (6 bases). Germline V CDR1 and CDR2: DFQATT, SNEGSKA (reference sequence). This CDR3 has 15 amino acids. The V and J ends lost 6 bases and 0 bases respectively, with 12 bases between them. The CDR3 coding sequence is TGCAGTGCCAGACAGGAAAGCTCCTATAATTCACCCCTCCACTTT. Amino acids: CSARQESSYNSPLHF.

This chain links TRBV9 with TRBJ2-1; D is undetermined. The CDR3 is 13 amino acids. V was shortened by 2 bases and J by 5 bases, with 8 bases between the two germline ends. Germline V gene data show CDR1 as SGDLS and CDR2 as YYNGEE. The CDR3 loop reads CASSVSGNNEQFF. The DNA for the CDR3 is TGTGCCAGCAGCGTTTCCGGTAACAATGAGCAGTTCTTC. Complete variable domain (other parts from reference TRBV9 and TRBJ2-1): DSGVTQTPKHLITATGQRVTLRCSPRSGDLSVYWYQQSLDQGLQFLIQYYNGEERAKGNILERFSAQQFPDLHSELNLSSLELGDSALYFCASSVSGNNEQFFGPGTRLTVL.

This clonotype was observed at least ten times. This rearrangement joins TRBV20-1 to TRBJ2-1, with D maybe TRBD2 (6 bases). CDR1 and CDR2 (germline): DFQATT, SNEGSKA (reference sequence). The V gene lost 7 bases and the J gene lost 6 bases, with 13 bases spanning the gap. The CDR3 is 12 amino acids. The CDR3 reads CSGLGEVNEQFF. CDR3 sequence (DNA): TGCAGTGGACTAGGAGAGGTCAATGAGCAGTTCTTC.

This clonotype occurred many times. The rearrangement links TRBV2 to TRBJ1-1, with D possibly TRBD1 on 5 matching bases. Per germline, CDR1 SNHLY and CDR2 FYNNEI. The CDR3 has 14 amino acids. The V end lost 7 bases, the J end lost 0 bases, and 12 bases lay between the germline ends. CDR3 DNA: TGTGCCAGCATCGAGTGGGGACTGAACACTGAAGCTTTCTTT. This encodes CASIEWGLNTEAFF.

This clonotype was observed many times. The V call is TRBV6-1, the J call TRBJ1-1; D uncertain. The CDR3 covers 14 residues. Trimming took 6 bases from V and 3 from J, leaving 14 bases between them. Looked up from germline, CDR1 is MNHNS and CDR2 is SASEGT. The CDR3 DNA is TGTGCCAGCAGGGAGACGGGTGGGCACACTGAAGCTTTCTTT. Its translation is CASRETGGHTEAFF.

There are a few counts of this clonotype. The chain joins TRBV24-1 to TRBJ2-1; 7 bases agree with TRBD2. There are 14 residues in the CDR3. CDR1 and CDR2 (germline): KGHDR, SFDVKD. The trim removed 3 bases at V and 2 bases at J, leaving 0 bases unmatched. CDR3 protein: CATSDGRAYNEQFF. Here the CDR3 DNA reads TGTGCCACCAGTGATGGGAGGGCCTACAATGAGCAGTTCTTC.

This clonotype was seen a few times. The rearrangement links TRBV28 to TRBJ2-7; D unclear. The CDR3 sequence is 14 residues long. The V gene lost 1 base and the J gene lost 5 bases, with 12 bases spanning the gap. The V gene's germline CDR1 is MDHEN and CDR2 SYDVKM. CDR3 region: CASSLSVRSHEQYF. The CDR3 DNA is TGTGCCAGCAGTTTATCAGTCCGATCACACGAGCAGTACTTC.

This rearrangement joins TRBV7-2 to TRBJ2-1; TRBD1 is a possible D gene (6 bases). The CDR3 spans 17 residues. Trimming cost V 5 bases and J 5 bases, with 22 bases left between them. Germline-derived CDR1 and CDR2 are SGHTA and FQGNSA. CDR3 loop: CASSQGQVFGRHNEQFF. In DNA, the CDR3 is TGTGCCAGCAGCCAGGGGCAGGTGTTTGGCCGCCACAATGAGCAGTTCTTC.

This clonotype was observed many times. The chain recombines TRBV5-8 with TRBJ1-4; 7 bases match TRBD1. The V gene end was trimmed by 4 bases and the J gene end by 0 bases; junction bases not matched to a gene: 3. The CDR3 loop spans 15 amino acids. Germline V gene data show CDR1 as SGHTS and CDR2 as YDEGEE. CDR3 bases: TGTGCCAGCAGCGGCGGGACAGCAACTAATGAAAAACTGTTTTTT. Its translation is CASSGGTATNEKLFF.

This clonotype occurred many times. V is TRBV30 and J is TRBJ2-5, with D perhaps TRBD1 or TRBD2 (5 bases each). The CDR3 loop spans 14 amino acids. V dropped 2 bases and J dropped 4 bases, with 14 bases sitting between them. Germline V gives CDR1 GTSNPN, CDR2 SVGIG (reference sequence). This CDR3 reads CAWSFQGRAETQYF. CDR3 coding DNA: TGTGCCTGGAGTTTCCAGGGACGGGCAGAGACCCAGTACTTC.

This clonotype was picked up many times. This chain joins TRBV2 and TRBJ1-6; possibly TRBD1 for D (5 bases). V lost 4 bases and J lost 7, with 11 bases in between. The CDR3 is 14 amino acids. The germline V gene has CDR1 SNHLY and CDR2 FYNNEI. Here the CDR3 reads CASSAQGQNSPLHF. DNA for the CDR3: TGTGCCAGCAGTGCGCAGGGCCAGAATTCACCCCTCCACTTT.

This clonotype was counted between two and nine times. The V call is TRBV4-2, the J call TRBJ2-3; 16 bases agree with TRBD2. The length of the CDR3 is 19 residues. The germline CDR1 and CDR2 sequences are LGHNA and YNFKEQ. The J segment lost 4 bases and the V segment lost 1 base, leaving 8 bases of the junction unmatched. The CDR3 spells CASSQGLGLAGGKPDTQYF. The CDR3 DNA follows: TGTGCCAGCAGCCAAGGTCTGGGACTAGCGGGAGGGAAGCCAGATACGCAGTATTTT.

This clonotype was detected many times. The chain's CDR3 is CASSYPGLGYEQYF. In DNA, the CDR3 is TGTGCCAGCAGCTACCCGGGACTAGGCTACGAGCAGTACTTC. The chain couples TRBV5-6 to TRBJ2-7; 8 positions agree with TRBD2. V shed 3 bases, J shed 3 bases, and the junction held 5 bases outside the gene matches. The CDR3 is 14 amino acids. Germline assignment: CDR1 SGHDT and CDR2 YYEEEE.